This T cell receptor beta chain was recovered during a study of shared clonotypes between healthy human individuals. For the study at large: Donors, aged 18 to 49, were a couple of women and three men.

V dropped 2 bases and J dropped 2; count of bases not matched to a gene: 6. The germline CDR1 and CDR2 sequences are MNHEY and SVGAGI. The CDR3 runs 15 residues. To note about this clone: The antigen remains unidentified.

Study outcomes and limitations: Clonotype sharing among donors, it was expected, would be affected by sequencing depth.

Across several immunoSEQ plates, the genomic DNA of each subset was split evenly. Assay: immunoSEQ multiplex PCR; the TCRdb copy retains only in-frame clones and omits some. The table lists some 2,000,000 clones, approximately 95% of them singletons. The genes are TRBV6-5 and TRBJ2-7; 7 nucleotides match TRBD1. Sequencing used naive CD4+ T cells sorted from blood. As to subset: CD45RA+ positively selected. The receptor's source is a man aged 18 to 30 in good health. The CDR3 DNA sequence: TGTGCCAGCAGTTACAAGACAGGGTGGCCCTACGAGCAGTACTTC. This translates into CASSYKTGWPYEQYF.